Each of the 23 T cell receptor beta chains below was sequenced from the same sample in a study. TCRdb reprocessed the 5' RACE reads with MiXCR, giving one entry per CDR3 protein. The sample yields 55,000 to 75,000 distinct CDR3 sequences, approximately 29% seen once. The sequenced sample was tumor-infiltrating naive CD4+ T cells sorted from the breast tumor. The subset was: naive CD4+ T cells, CD4+CD45RA+CD25-. The receptor source for this set is a female donor with breast cancer.

This clonotype was found many times. The chain joins TRBV4-2 to TRBJ2-1; 10 nucleotides match TRBD2. Unmatched junction bases numbered 6, after V lost 0 bases and J lost 7 bases. This CDR3 comprises 16 residues. CDR1 and CDR2 (germline): LGHNA, YNFKEQ. CDR3 sequence reads: CASSQDASGRSNEQFF. In DNA form, the CDR3 reads TGTGCCAGCAGCCAAGATGCTAGCGGGAGATCGAATGAGCAGTTCTTC.

There are a few counts of this clonotype. The CDR3 spells CASSASQGPSRYNEQFF. CDR3 nucleotide sequence: TGCGCCAGCAGCGCGTCACAGGGGCCCTCGCGCTACAATGAGCAGTTCTTC. This rearrangement joins TRBV5-1 to TRBJ2-1; 7 bases align to TRBD1. V dropped 4 bases and J dropped 3; count of bases not matched to a gene: 13. Germline-derived CDR1 and CDR2 are SGHRS and YFSETQ. The CDR3 extends over 17 amino acids.

This clonotype was counted only a few times. The genes are TRBV15 and TRBJ2-1; D could derive from TRBD1 or TRBD2 (5 bases each). CDR1 and CDR2 from the germline V gene are LNHNV and YYDKDF (reference sequence). The CDR3 totals 15 residues. V was trimmed by 1 base and J by 7 bases, leaving 14 bases between them. The CDR3 is CATSRGGPGANEQFF. The CDR3 DNA is TGTGCCACCAGCAGAGGGGGACCCGGCGCGAATGAGCAGTTCTTC.

With regard to this clonotype: One end of the junction is discordant with germline, which a read error may explain. The V and J genes are TRBV27 and TRBJ2-5; the D gene is possibly TRBD2 (5 bases). The CDR3 has 15 amino acids. Germline assignment: CDR1 MNHEY and CDR2 SMNVEV (reference sequence). The CDR3 nucleotides read TGTGCCAGCAGCCAGCGGCCATGGCCACAAGAGACCCAGCACTTC. Translated: CASSQRPWPQETQHF.

The chain recombines TRBV5-1 with TRBJ2-1; D is possibly TRBD1 (7 bases). Trimming shortened V by 4 bases and J by 8 bases, and 16 bases separated the two germline ends. CDR3 length: 14 residues. CDR1 and CDR2 from the germline V gene are SGHRS and YFSETQ. The CDR3 spells CASSDVSGGYEQFF. CDR3 bases: TGCGCCAGCAGCGACGTCTCAGGGGGGTATGAGCAGTTCTTC.

This clonotype showed up just a few times. This rearrangement joins TRBV7-9 to TRBJ1-1; TRBD1 matches at 9 bases. This CDR3 is 14 amino acids long. V lost 5 bases and J lost 7; bases outside the gene matches: 8. Germline V lookup: CDR1 SEHNR, CDR2 FQNEAQ (reference sequence). Written as DNA, the CDR3 is TGTGCCAGCAGCGTACCGGGACAGGGCAATGAAGCTTTCTTT. It encodes CASSVPGQGNEAFF.

This chain links TRBV4-3 with TRBJ1-2, with 9 positions matching TRBD1. Germline trimming cut 0 bases from V and 8 bases from J; bases unmatched to any gene: 10. Looked up from germline, CDR1 is LGHNA and CDR2 is YSLEER. The CDR3 contains 16 residues. CDR3 sequence (DNA): TGCGCCAGCAGCCAAGATCGGGACAGGGTAGTGTGGGGCTACACCTTC. It specifies CASSQDRDRVVWGYTF.

This clonotype showed up just a few times. The V call is TRBV6-6, the J call TRBJ1-1, with 7 bases aligning to TRBD1. From germline, CDR1 is MNHNY and CDR2 SVGAGI (reference sequence). Trimming cost V 2 bases and J 4 bases; bases outside gene matches: 10. This CDR3 has 16 residues. CDR3 in DNA: TGTGCCAGCAGTTACAGACAGGGCCCTATGAGCACTGAAGCTTTCTTT. Translating gives CASSYRQGPMSTEAFF.

J is TRBJ2-5 and V is TRBV15, with 8 nucleotides matching TRBD1. The CDR3 has 15 residues. Trimming removed 2 bases from V and 4 bases from J; junction bases left unmatched: 6. From germline, CDR1 is LNHNV and CDR2 YYDKDF (reference sequence). The CDR3 spells CATSRRRDRIETQYF. The CDR3 DNA sequence: TGTGCCACCAGCAGAAGAAGGGACAGGATAGAGACCCAGTACTTC.

Concerning this clonotype itself: A much bigger clone sits one base away, suggesting this may be a read error. The J gene is TRBJ1-4, the V gene TRBV6-2 or TRBV6-3, with a tentative D call TRBD1 (6 bases). Germline loops: CDR1 MNHEY, CDR2 SVGEGT. There are 15 residues in the CDR3. CDR3 residues: CAGSGQIATNEKLFF. Written as DNA, the CDR3 is TGTGCCGGCAGTGGACAGATTGCAACTAATGAAAAACTGTTTTTT.

As concerns this clonotype: Given a much more abundant clone one base away, this may be a read error. The chain employs TRBV6-5 and TRBJ2-5; 9 nucleotides line up with TRBD2. CDR3 length: 15 residues. CDR1 is MNHEY and CDR2 is SVGAGI in the germline V gene. The CDR3 DNA reads TGTGCCAGCTGTGAGCTAGCGGGGTACCAAGAGACCCATTACTTC. This sequence encodes CASCELAGYQETHYF.

This chain connects TRBV7-9 to TRBJ2-4; 8 bases fit TRBD1. Germline V gene data show CDR1 as SEHNR and CDR2 as FQNEAQ (reference sequence). The CDR3 contains 16 residues. V trimming: 5 bases; J trimming: 6 bases; junction bases outside the gene matches: 12. The DNA of the CDR3 is TGTGCCAGCAGCCTGTGGACAGGGACGGTGGGAAACATTCAGTACTTC. Protein product: CASSLWTGTVGNIQYF.

This clonotype was detected a few times. The genes are TRBV7-2 and TRBJ1-3; possibly TRBD1 for D (5 bases). CDR3 size: 15 residues. The germline V gene has CDR1 SGHTA and CDR2 FQGNSA. V lost 4 bases and J 4 bases, leaving 14 bases between the germline ends. The DNA for the CDR3 is TGTGCCAGCAGCTCCGCAAGGGGTTCAGGAAACACCATATATTTT. Protein sequence: CASSSARGSGNTIYF.

The rearrangement uses TRBV27 and TRBJ1-1; 7 bases fit TRBD1. J was trimmed by 4 bases and V by 6 bases; bases with no gene match: 5. This CDR3 is built from 13 residues. Germline CDR1 is MNHEY and CDR2 is SMNVEV (reference sequence). The CDR3 DNA is TGTGCCAGCAGGCCGGACAGGTCCACTGAAGCTTTCTTT. Amino acids: CASRPDRSTEAFF.

This clonotype has a count of ten or more. The chain carries TRBV12-3 or TRBV12-4 and TRBJ2-7; D may be TRBD1 (6 bases). CDR3 length: 12 residues. V was clipped by 6 bases and J by 7 bases, with 13 bases between them. The CDR3 is CASSPERGEQYF. The CDR3 nucleotides are TGTGCCAGCAGCCCGGAGAGGGGGGAGCAGTACTTC.

A note on this clonotype: Possible read error: a much larger clone is one base away. V usage is TRBV20-1 and J usage is TRBJ1-2; 8 bases agree with TRBD1. Germline V gene data show CDR1 as DFQATT and CDR2 as SNEGSKA (reference sequence). The CDR3 totals 14 residues. Here the CDR3 reads CSASRLDRDYGYNF. CDR3 DNA sequence: TGCAGTGCGAGCCGCTTGGACAGGGACTATGGCTACAACTTC.

This clonotype was recorded many times. The rearrangement links TRBV5-1 to TRBJ2-6; no clear D. Trimming took off 5 bases at V and 4 bases at J, with 19 bases between the two ends. Germline CDR1 is SGHRS and CDR2 is YFSETQ. The CDR3 is 17 residues long. CDR3 DNA sequence: TGCGCCAGCAGGCGACTGGACGGCACGTGGGGGGCCAACGTCCTGACTTTC. Amino acids: CASRRLDGTWGANVLTF.

This clonotype occurred a few times. This chain links TRBV12-3 or TRBV12-4 with TRBJ2-7; D ambiguous. Trimming removed 5 bases from V and 7 bases from J, with 9 bases in between. The CDR3 sequence is 11 residues long. The DNA for the CDR3 is TGTGCCAGCAGTCTTATGGGGGAGCAGTACTTC. This gives the protein CASSLMGEQYF.

This clonotype was observed a few times. The chain couples TRBV12-3 or TRBV12-4 to TRBJ2-1; TRBD1 agrees at 10 bases. The CDR3 extends over 17 amino acids. V shed 6 bases, J shed 3 bases, and the junction held 11 bases outside the gene matches. CDR3 sequence reads: CASRSPRDRGLYNEQFF. The CDR3 coding sequence is TGTGCCAGCAGGTCCCCCCGGGACAGGGGACTCTACAATGAGCAGTTCTTC.

The V and J genes are TRBV7-3 and TRBJ2-3, with 7 bases that match TRBD2. CDR1 SGHTA and CDR2 FQGTGA come from the germline V gene. The CDR3 runs 15 residues. V lost 2 bases, J lost 0 bases, and 2 bases stayed unmatched. The CDR3 coding sequence is TGTGCCAGCAGCTTACAACTAGCGAGCACAGATACGCAGTATTTT. Translating it yields CASSLQLASTDTQYF.

This clonotype was seen repeatedly, ten times or more. The chain is built from TRBV6-5 and TRBJ1-2; no clear D. The CDR3 has 15 amino acids. CDR1 and CDR2 (germline): MNHEY, SVGAGI. Trimming removed 5 bases from V and 1 base from J, with 14 bases in between. CDR3 coding DNA: TGTGCCAGCAGTCCGGGAGGGAGAGGTAACTATGGCTACACCTTC. Translation gives CASSPGGRGNYGYTF.

J is TRBJ1-2 and V is TRBV7-9; 8 nucleotides match TRBD1. This CDR3 comprises 18 residues. Unmatched junction bases numbered 22, after V lost 7 bases and J lost 6 bases. From germline, CDR1 is SEHNR and CDR2 FQNEAQ (reference sequence). CDR3 sequence: CASTADRAHSQGPHGYTF. Written as DNA, the CDR3 is TGTGCCAGCACCGCGGACAGGGCCCATTCTCAAGGCCCCCATGGCTACACCTTC.

Of note for this clonotype: This clone may be a read error of a much larger clone one base away. The CDR3 does not end in the conserved phenylalanine or tryptophan, so this is likely a read error. The chain recombines TRBV5-1 with TRBJ1-1, with D uncertain. Trimming pared 2 bases from V and 0 bases from J, leaving 5 bases between. CDR3 length: 13 amino acids. Germline-derived CDR1 and CDR2 are SGHRS and YFSETQ. CDR3 amino acids: CASSFLVNTEAFS. The CDR3, as DNA: TGCGCCAGCAGCTTCTTGGTGAACACTGAAGCTTTCTCT.